One sample yielded the 25 T cell receptor beta chains listed below, sequenced in a study of blood T cell repertoires in COVID-19. The assay was immunoSEQ multiplex PCR, and TCRdb's table has in-frame clones only and misses some. The sample includes under 300,000 clones, around 84% of them seen just once. The specimen sequenced was peripheral blood. The receptors were sampled from a woman between 18 and 29 years old with acute or convalescent COVID-19.

The chain employs TRBV5-1 and TRBJ1-1, with 7 bases matching TRBD1. Trimming took 3 bases from V and 1 from J; bases not matched to a gene: 12. The germline CDR1 and CDR2 sequences are SGHRS and YFSETQ. The CDR3 spans 17 residues. CDR3 DNA sequence: TGCGCCAGCAGCTGGACAGGTTCCCTAGCCAAGAACACTGAAGCTTTCTTT. Its translation: CASSWTGSLAKNTEAFF.

This chain connects TRBV5-1 to TRBJ1-2; perhaps TRBD1 as D (5 bases). In germline, CDR1 is SGHRS, CDR2 YFSETQ. V dropped 0 bases and J dropped 2 bases, with 11 bases sitting between them. CDR3 length: 15 residues. The chain's CDR3 is CASSLAGGVNYGYTF. The CDR3 DNA reads TGCGCCAGCAGCTTGGCCGGGGGGGTAAACTATGGCTACACCTTC.

This clone has just one count. This sequence joins TRBV12-3 or TRBV12-4 and TRBJ2-2, with unresolved D. V was trimmed by 7 bases and J by 1 base, leaving 4 bases between them. The length of the CDR3 is 12 residues. As DNA, the CDR3 is TGTGCCAGCATCAGGAACACCGGGGAGCTGTTTTTT. Encoded protein: CASIRNTGELFF.

J is TRBJ2-1 and V is TRBV2, with TRBD2 matching over 9 bases. The CDR3 covers 14 residues. Germline CDR1 SNHLY, CDR2 FYNNEI. V dropped 5 bases and J dropped 6; count of bases not matched to a gene: 5. As DNA, the CDR3 is TGTGCCAGCAGTTACGCGGGAGGGCCCAATGAGCAGTTCTTC. Translating gives CASSYAGGPNEQFF.

This chain joins TRBV2 and TRBJ1-4; D not resolved. CDR3 length: 13 amino acids. Germline CDR1 and CDR2: SNHLY and FYNNEI. V was cut by 6 bases and J by 8 bases, with 13 bases left in between. The CDR3 bases are TGTGCCAGCAGCAGGCAGCCGGGGGAAAAACTGTTTTTT. Translated: CASSRQPGEKLFF.

V is TRBV7-2 and J is TRBJ2-5; 7 bases are a match to TRBD2. V trimming: 3 bases; J trimming: 4 bases; junction bases outside the gene matches: 8. Germline V gene lookup returns CDR1 SGHTA and CDR2 FQGNSA. This CDR3 has 15 amino acids. The CDR3 DNA sequence: TGTGCCAGCAGCTTCGGGGGGAGCGCGGGAGAGACCCAGTACTTC. It yields the protein CASSFGGSAGETQYF.

The V and J genes are TRBV7-2 and TRBJ2-5; 7 bases match TRBD1. In germline, CDR1 is SGHTA, CDR2 FQGNSA. The CDR3 totals 15 residues. V trimming: 5 bases; J trimming: 4 bases; junction bases outside the gene matches: 10. This CDR3 reads CASSLTGTAGETQYF. DNA of the CDR3: TGTGCCAGCAGCCTAACCGGGACAGCTGGAGAGACCCAGTACTTC.

The chain combines TRBV18 with TRBJ1-4; D unresolved. The CDR3 runs 15 residues. The germline V and J ends were trimmed by 1 base and 5 bases, with 11 bases remaining between them. Per the germline V gene, CDR1 is KGHSH and CDR2 is LQKENI. The CDR3 loop is CASSPQTASNEKLFF. The CDR3 nucleotides read TGTGCCAGCTCACCACAAACAGCCTCCAATGAAAAACTGTTTTTT.

This sequence joins TRBV27 and TRBJ1-4; TRBD1 is a possible D gene (6 bases). The CDR3 length is 16 residues. Germline CDR1 reads MNHEY; CDR2 reads SMNVEV (reference sequence). With 0 bases removed from V and 4 bases from J, the gap between germline ends came to 12 bases. As DNA, the CDR3 is TGTGCCAGCAGTTTATCTGGGGGCATGGGTAATGAAAAACTGTTTTTT. As protein: CASSLSGGMGNEKLFF.

V and J are TRBV4-2 and TRBJ2-7; maybe TRBD2 (6 bases). V was trimmed by 2 bases and J by 9 bases, leaving 17 bases between them. The germline V gene encodes CDR1 LGHNA and CDR2 YNFKEQ. The CDR3 loop spans 14 amino acids. CDR3 nucleotide sequence: TGTGCCAGCAGCCAAAGTGTGGAGGGTCGGGGGCAGTACTTC. This gives the protein CASSQSVEGRGQYF.

This clone was observed a few times. CDR3 loop: CASSVGVAGGNSDTQYF. Written as DNA, the CDR3 is TGTGCCAGCAGCGTAGGGGTTGCGGGGGGAAACTCAGATACGCAGTATTTT. The chain carries TRBV9 and TRBJ2-3, with 8 bases fitting TRBD2. This CDR3 is built from 17 residues. Germline-derived CDR1 and CDR2 are SGDLS and YYNGEE. V dropped 0 bases and J dropped 4; count of bases not matched to a gene: 10.

This chain uses TRBV6-5 with TRBJ2-7; the match to TRBD2 covers 7 bases. Germline V gene lookup returns CDR1 MNHEY and CDR2 SVGAGI. This CDR3 is built from 14 residues. Trimming at V came to 7 bases and at J to 2 bases, leaving 8 bases not matched to a gene. The CDR3: CASTTREGTYEQYF. The CDR3 DNA follows: TGTGCCAGCACAACCAGGGAGGGGACCTACGAGCAGTACTTC.

Relative to its sample, this clone is large. The V gene is TRBV24-1, the J gene TRBJ2-1; 12 nucleotides agree with TRBD2. The CDR3 totals 16 residues. Germline V CDR1 and CDR2: KGHDR, SFDVKD. Trimming removed 3 bases from V and 7 bases from J; junction bases left unmatched: 6. The CDR3 region is CATSDVGLAGWNEQFF. As DNA, the CDR3 is TGTGCCACCAGTGATGTCGGACTAGCGGGATGGAATGAGCAGTTCTTC.

The CDR3 DNA follows: TGCGCCAGCAGCTTGGAGACAGGGACTTATGGCTACACCTTC. Encoded protein: CASSLETGTYGYTF. This chain uses TRBV5-1 with TRBJ1-2, with 7 bases matching TRBD1. Trimming took 0 bases from V and 5 from J; bases not matched to a gene: 4. The CDR3 length is 14 residues. CDR1 and CDR2 (germline): SGHRS, YFSETQ. The full variable domain, completed using reference TRBV5-1 and TRBJ1-2, is KAGVTQTPRYLIKTRGQQVTLSCSPISGHRSVSWYQQTPGQGLQFLFEYFSETQRNKGNFPGRFSGRQFSNSRSEMNVSTLELGDSALYLCASSLETGTYGYTFGSGTRLTVV.

As concerns this clone: Other DNA variants within this sample encode the same CDR3. The chain uses TRBV12-3 or TRBV12-4 and TRBJ2-7; TRBD1 aligns across 7 bases. The CDR3 totals 13 residues. The V gene end was trimmed by 5 bases and the J gene end by 1 base; junction bases not matched to a gene: 2. CDR3: CASSGDSSYEQYF. The CDR3 coding sequence is TGTGCCAGCAGTGGGGACAGTTCCTACGAGCAGTACTTC.

The V call is TRBV30, the J call TRBJ1-1; 9 bases map to TRBD1. The CDR3 is 14 residues long. Germline V gene sequence: CDR1 GTSNPN, CDR2 SVGIG (reference sequence). V dropped 1 base and J dropped 4; count of bases not matched to a gene: 4. This CDR3 reads CAWSGTGEVTEAFF. DNA for the CDR3: TGTGCCTGGAGTGGGACAGGGGAAGTCACTGAAGCTTTCTTT.

The chain's CDR3 is CAWDRGDQPQHF. CDR3 nucleotides: TGTGCCTGGGACAGGGGGGATCAGCCCCAGCATTTT. This rearrangement joins TRBV30 to TRBJ1-5; TRBD1 matches 9 bases. This CDR3 is built from 12 residues. Germline loops: CDR1 GTSNPN, CDR2 SVGIG (reference sequence). V shed 5 bases, J shed 5 bases, and the junction held 1 base outside the gene matches.

This rearrangement joins TRBV4-3 to TRBJ1-4; D remains unclear. The germline CDR1 and CDR2 sequences are LGHNA and YSLEER. Between the trimmed V and J ends, which lost 1 base and 5 bases, there was a span of 17 bases. The CDR3 is 17 amino acids. The CDR3 region has the DNA TGCGCCAGCAGCCAAGGAATAGGAGGCTCCATAAATGAAAAACTGTTTTTT. This codes for CASSQGIGGSINEKLFF.

The rearrangement joins TRBV19 to TRBJ1-6; no definite D call. The germline gives CDR1 LNHDA, CDR2 SQIVND (reference sequence). Trimming pared 9 bases from V and 7 bases from J, leaving 13 bases between. The CDR3 contains 13 residues. Written as DNA, the CDR3 is TGTGCCAGCAGCGACGGTCCAAATTCACCCCTCCACTTT. Its protein product is CASSDGPNSPLHF.

As for this clone: At one of its ends the junction is not consistent with the germline gene, which may arise from a read error. The genes are TRBV7-7 and TRBJ1-1; the D is unclear. Germline V gives CDR1 SSHAT, CDR2 FNYEAQ (reference sequence). The CDR3 consists of 13 residues. The CDR3, as DNA: TGTGCTAGCAGTGCCGGTCGCGATACTGAAGCTTTCTTT. Translating gives CASSAGRDTEAFF.

The chain combines TRBV18 with TRBJ2-3; 7 bases agree with TRBD1. Germline V lookup: CDR1 KGHSH, CDR2 LQKENI. The CDR3 consists of 14 residues. The V gene end was trimmed by 0 bases and the J gene end by 13 bases; junction bases not matched to a gene: 10. The CDR3 sequence: CASSPPLGQIDKYF. DNA for the CDR3: TGTGCCAGCTCACCACCCTTGGGACAGATTGATAAGTATTTT. The complete variable domain, with remaining parts taken from reference TRBV18 and TRBJ2-3, reads NAGVMQNPRHLVRRRGQEARLRCSPMKGHSHVYWYRQLPEEGLKFMVYLQKENIIDESGMPKERFSAEFPKEGPSILRIQQVVRGDSAAYFCASSPPLGQIDKYFGPGTRLTVL.

The V gene is TRBV19, the J gene TRBJ1-1; D may be TRBD1 (6 bases). CDR1 and CDR2 from the germline V gene are LNHDA and SQIVND (reference sequence). The CDR3 has 13 amino acids. Trimming stripped 4 bases from V and 5 bases from J, with 11 bases between. The CDR3 sequence: CASSKQGGTEAFF. CDR3 in DNA: TGTGCCAGTAGTAAACAGGGTGGTACTGAAGCTTTCTTT. Supplemented by reference TRBV19 and TRBJ1-1, the full variable domain reads DGGITQSPKYLFRKEGQNVTLSCEQNLNHDAMYWYRQDPGQGLRLIYYSQIVNDFQKGDIAEGYSVSREKKESFPLTVTSAQKNPTAFYLCASSKQGGTEAFFGQGTRLTVV.

The chain combines TRBV3-1 (or the pseudogene TRBV3-2) with TRBJ2-5; 7 nucleotides align to TRBD1. This CDR3 has 16 amino acids. Germline CDR1 reads LGHDT; CDR2 reads YNNKEL (reference sequence). The J segment lost 5 bases and the V segment lost 5 bases, leaving 14 bases of the junction unmatched. CDR3 nucleotide sequence: TGTGCCAGCAGCTACAAAACCGGGACAGACAGGGAGACCCAGTACTTC. Protein sequence: CASSYKTGTDRETQYF.

The chain couples TRBV6-5 to TRBJ2-5; tentative D call: TRBD2 (5 bases). Germline values: CDR1 MNHEY, CDR2 SVGAGI. Trimming cost V 0 bases and J 1 base, with 6 bases left between them. The CDR3 length is 14 residues. The CDR3 DNA is TGTGCCAGCAGTTACTCGAGCGGCCAAGAGACCCAGTACTTC. Its translation: CASSYSSGQETQYF.

This chain connects TRBV27 to TRBJ2-5; 7 bases are shared with TRBD1. Germline loops: CDR1 MNHEY, CDR2 SMNVEV (reference sequence). There are 15 residues in the CDR3. J gave up 4 bases and V 2 bases, and 7 bases lay outside the gene matches. CDR3 sequence (DNA): TGTGCCAGCAGTTTACTGAGGGGGCGCGGAGAGACCCAGTACTTC. This sequence encodes CASSLLRGRGETQYF.